The 19 T cell receptor beta chains presented below share a single source sample, sequenced in a study of T cell clonality in common variable immunodeficiency. Measured with immunoSEQ multiplex PCR; TCRdb has only the in-frame clones, and not every one. The sample offers fewer than 75,000 clones and no singletons, the top ten holding 1.5% to 2%. Material for sequencing was peripheral blood mononuclear cells. Every receptor here comes from a person aged 18 to 70 in good health.

There are many counts of this clone. The read is 3 residues too short to cover the CDR3 end, so that end is filled in from the germline J gene. The chain recombines TRBV5-1 with TRBJ1-6, with a tentative D call TRBD1 (5 bases). V gave up 4 bases and J gave up 7 bases, with 15 bases separating them. This CDR3 has 15 residues. Looked up from germline, CDR1 is SGHRS and CDR2 is YFSETQ. The CDR3 is CASSLMTENNSPLHF. The DNA read from the CDR3 is TGCGCCAGCAGCCTGATGACAGAGAACAATTCACCC.

This clone was counted ten times or more. The sequence runs out 3 residues before the end of the CDR3; the remainder is reconstructed from the germline J gene. The genes are TRBV2 and TRBJ2-7; 7 positions agree with TRBD1. CDR3 length equals 16 residues. Looked up from germline, CDR1 is SNHLY and CDR2 is FYNNEI. After removal of 8 bases from V and 3 bases from J, the junction contained 16 bases not matched to a gene. The CDR3 loop is CASSDGTVNSDYEQYF. The part of the CDR3 DNA that was read is TGTGCCAGCTCTGACGGGACAGTCAACTCGGACTACGAG.

This clone was found many times. The CDR3 end lies 3 residues beyond the end of the read and is filled in from the germline J gene. The V gene is TRBV18, the J gene TRBJ2-6, with TRBD1 matching over 9 bases. V shed 1 base and J 0 bases; nucleotides not matched to a gene: 13. The CDR3 totals 21 residues. The germline V gene encodes CDR1 KGHSH and CDR2 LQKENI. CDR3 sequence: CASSPRKTGGMGYSGANVLTF. The DNA read from the CDR3 is TGTGCCAGCTCACCACGGAAGACAGGGGGAATGGGCTACTCTGGGGCCAACGTC.

In this sample, this clone turned up many times. The CDR3 is cut off 3 residues early in the read; its end comes from the germline J gene. The same CDR3 also results from other DNA sequences found in this sample. The chain employs TRBV4-2 and TRBJ2-7; no clear D. Trimming removed 3 bases at V and 3 bases at J, with 18 bases between. There are 16 residues in the CDR3. Germline lookup yields CDR1 LGHNA and CDR2 YNFKEQ. The sequenced part of the CDR3 DNA is TGTGCCAGCAGCCAGGATTCAGCGCAGAGCCACTACGAG. Translation gives CASSQDSAQSHYE. The CDR3 in full is CASSQDSAQSHYEQYF.

At least ten counts were recorded for this clone. The read comes to an end 3 residues before the CDR3 does, leaving the germline J gene to fill in the end. The rearrangement links TRBV19 to TRBJ1-2; 10 bases align to TRBD1. Germline assignment: CDR1 LNHDA and CDR2 SQIVND (reference sequence). V lost 8 bases, J lost 3 bases, and 21 bases stayed unmatched. CDR3 size: 19 residues. The CDR3 loop is CASRLRPGQGFSTYYGYTF. The CDR3 DNA, read in part, is TGTGCCAGTCGTCTTCGACCGGGACAGGGGTTTAGTACCTACTATGGC.

For this clone: The read ends 3 residues early relative to the CDR3; the germline J gene fills the gap. The gene calls are TRBV20-1 and TRBJ1-3; D remains unclear. There are 12 residues in the CDR3. Trimming took off 6 bases at V and 1 base at J, with 7 bases between the two ends. CDR1 DFQATT and CDR2 SNEGSKA come from the germline V gene (reference sequence). CDR3 DNA (partial): TGCAGTGCCACACAGTCTGGAAACACC. It is translated as CSATQSGNT. The complete CDR3 protein is CSATQSGNTIYF.

This clone appeared many times. Sequencing ends 3 residues short of the CDR3 end; the germline J gene provides the rest. V and J are TRBV11-3 and TRBJ2-1; possible D gene TRBD1, 6 bases. Germline CDR1 and CDR2: SGHNT and YENEEA. The CDR3 is 13 amino acids. Between the trimmed V and J ends, which lost 0 bases and 9 bases, there was a span of 9 bases. The covered CDR3 bases are TGTGCCAGCAGCTTAGAAGGCAGGGGTGAG. This codes for CASSLEGRGE. The complete CDR3 protein is CASSLEGRGEQFF.

This clone was counted at least ten times. The read finishes 3 residues shy of the CDR3 end, and the germline J gene is used to complete it. The chain couples TRBV20-1 to TRBJ2-3, with D possibly being TRBD1 (5 bases). CDR1 is DFQATT, CDR2 SNEGSKA, per germline (reference sequence). With 3 bases removed from V and 0 bases from J, the gap between germline ends came to 10 bases. This CDR3 is 14 amino acids long. Incomplete CDR3 DNA: TGCAGTGCTAGGAGCAGGGAAAGCACAGATACG. This sequence encodes CSARSRESTDT. The full CDR3 reads CSARSRESTDTQYF.

This clone was found many times. CDR3 residues: CASSPGGSSYNEQFF. The CDR3 bases that were read are TGTGCCAGCAGCCCAGGGGGGAGTTCCTACAATGAG. The chain joins TRBV11-2 to TRBJ2-1; TRBD1 might be the D (7 bases). Read coverage stops 3 residues before the CDR3 terminus; the germline J gene supplies the remainder. This CDR3 has 15 amino acids. Looked up from germline, CDR1 is SGHAT and CDR2 is FQNNGV. V shed 5 bases and J shed 1 base, with 12 bases lying between them.

This clone was found many times. The read gets to within 3 residues of the CDR3 end, and the germline J gene fills in the rest. This chain links TRBV19 with TRBJ2-7, with TRBD2 identical over 7 bases. CDR1 is LNHDA, CDR2 SQIVND, per germline (reference sequence). V dropped 3 bases and J dropped 2; count of bases not matched to a gene: 7. This CDR3 is built from 15 residues. The sequenced part of the CDR3 DNA is TGTGCCAGTAGTATTGCGGGAGTCGAGACCTACGAG. Translating gives CASSIAGVETYE. The full CDR3 is CASSIAGVETYEQYF.

This clone was observed a few times. The read finishes 3 residues shy of the CDR3 end, and the germline J gene is used to complete it. The rearrangement links TRBV11-2 to TRBJ2-5, with 7 bases fitting TRBD1. V dropped 5 bases and J dropped 5; count of bases not matched to a gene: 8. Germline assignment: CDR1 SGHAT and CDR2 FQNNGV. CDR3 length: 14 amino acids. Here the CDR3 reads CASSNRQGRETQYF. Partial CDR3 DNA: TGTGCCAGCAGCAATAGACAGGGTAGGGAGACC. Full variable domain (rest looked up from reference TRBV11-2 and TRBJ2-5): EAGVAQSPRYKIIEKRQSVAFWCNPISGHATLYWYQQILGQGPKLLIQFQNNGVVDDSQLPKDRFSAERLKGVDSTLKIQPAKLEDSAVYLCASSNRQGRETQYFGPGTRLLVL.

Ten or more counts support this clone. The CDR3 end falls 3 residues outside the read, so it is completed with the germline J gene. The rearrangement joins TRBV10-3 to TRBJ2-1; 8 bases align to TRBD2. The CDR3 contains 16 residues. V shed 0 bases, J shed 7 bases, and the junction held 8 bases outside the gene matches. Per germline, CDR1 ENHRY and CDR2 SYGVKD. This chain's CDR3 is CAISESGSGNGNEQFF. Partial CDR3 DNA: TGTGCCATCAGTGAGTCTGGTAGCGGGAACGGGAATGAG.

This clone was seen at least ten times. A junction boundary mismatches the germline segment, possibly from a read error. The read is 3 residues too short to cover the CDR3 end, so that end is filled in from the germline J gene. In the same sample, other DNA sequences code for this CDR3. V and J are TRBV4-1 and TRBJ1-3; 7 nucleotides line up with TRBD1. Germline loops: CDR1 MGHRA, CDR2 YSYEKL. This CDR3 spans 17 amino acids. The sequenced CDR3 bases are TGCGCCAGCACCCGACTCGAGGGGGCCCACTCTGGAAACACG. Its translation: CASTRLEGAHSGNT. The entire CDR3 sequence reads CASTRLEGAHSGNTIYF.

This clone was observed at least ten times. The read terminates 3 residues ahead of where the CDR3 ends, so the germline J gene completes it. The chain carries TRBV28 and TRBJ2-2; maybe TRBD2 (6 bases). V was trimmed by 5 bases and J by 1 base, leaving 14 bases between them. Germline CDR1 is MDHEN and CDR2 is SYDVKM. This CDR3 region has 16 residues. The CDR3 region is CASSGVAGRNTGELFF. The DNA read from the CDR3 is TGTGCCAGCAGTGGGGTGGCGGGGAGGAACACCGGGGAG.

This clone was detected many times. The missing CDR3 end, 3 residues past where the read stops, is filled in from the germline J gene. The rearrangement joins TRBV12-3 or TRBV12-4 to TRBJ2-1; 9 bases agree with TRBD1. CDR3 length: 14 residues. V dropped 1 base and J dropped 9; count of bases not matched to a gene: 4. The sequenced part of the CDR3 DNA is TGTGCCAGCAGTTTAGGGGACAGGGCGACTGAG. Translation: CASSLGDRATE. The whole CDR3 is CASSLGDRATEQFF.

This clone was seen many times. The observed sequence ends 3 residues before the CDR3 terminus, with the missing tail filled in from the germline J gene. J is TRBJ1-5 and V is TRBV6-2 or TRBV6-3, with a tentative D call TRBD1 (6 bases). The CDR3 is 16 amino acids. V was pared by 8 bases and J by 2 bases, with 19 bases between. Germline V gene sequence: CDR1 MNHEY, CDR2 SVGEGT. Partial CDR3 DNA: TGTGCCAGCTCTGACGTGGGGGCAGTCGGCAATCAGCCC. Its translation is CASSDVGAVGNQP. The whole CDR3 region reads CASSDVGAVGNQPQHF.

This clone has a count of ten or more. The read ends 3 residues early relative to the CDR3; the germline J gene fills the gap. The genes are TRBV7-8 and TRBJ1-1, with 8 nucleotides matching TRBD1. This CDR3 has 15 residues. CDR1 and CDR2 from the germline V gene are SGHVS and FQNEAQ. J gave up 6 bases and V 4 bases, and 10 bases lay outside the gene matches. The CDR3 reads CASSSQQGGMAEAFF. The covered CDR3 bases are TGTGCCAGCAGCTCGCAACAGGGGGGGATGGCTGAA. Complete variable domain (other parts from reference TRBV7-8 and TRBJ1-1): GAGVSQSPRYKVAKRGQDVALRCDPISGHVSLFWYQQALGQGPEFLTYFQNEAQLDKSGLPSDRFFAERPEGSVSTLKIQRTQQEDSAVYLCASSSQQGGMAEAFFGQGTRLTVV.

This clone showed up many times. Read coverage stops 3 residues before the CDR3 terminus; the germline J gene supplies the remainder. V gene TRBV5-1 combines with J gene TRBJ1-5, with D perhaps TRBD1 (5 bases). The germline V gene encodes CDR1 SGHRS and CDR2 YFSETQ. V was cut by 2 bases and J by 7 bases, with 19 bases left in between. The CDR3 sequence is 16 residues long. Here the CDR3 reads CASSLFPGGPGQPQHF. The sequenced part of the CDR3 DNA is TGCGCCAGCAGCTTATTTCCGGGGGGTCCTGGACAGCCC. Full variable domain (outside the CDR3, taken from reference TRBV5-1 and TRBJ1-5): KAGVTQTPRYLIKTRGQQVTLSCSPISGHRSVSWYQQTPGQGLQFLFEYFSETQRNKGNFPGRFSGRQFSNSRSEMNVSTLELGDSALYLCASSLFPGGPGQPQHFGDGTRLSIL.

This clone was counted between two and nine times. CDR3 bases read: TGCAGTGCTACCTCCCCCAGCGGGGGAACCTACGAG. Protein sequence: CSATSPSGGTYE. The whole CDR3 protein is CSATSPSGGTYEQYF. The J gene is TRBJ2-7, the V gene TRBV20-1; 8 bases agree with TRBD2. The read terminates 3 residues before the CDR3 end, so the remaining end is supplied by the germline J gene. Germline V gene lookup returns CDR1 DFQATT and CDR2 SNEGSKA (reference sequence). The V segment lost 4 bases and the J segment 2 bases; nucleotides outside the gene matches: 10. CDR3 length equals 15 residues.